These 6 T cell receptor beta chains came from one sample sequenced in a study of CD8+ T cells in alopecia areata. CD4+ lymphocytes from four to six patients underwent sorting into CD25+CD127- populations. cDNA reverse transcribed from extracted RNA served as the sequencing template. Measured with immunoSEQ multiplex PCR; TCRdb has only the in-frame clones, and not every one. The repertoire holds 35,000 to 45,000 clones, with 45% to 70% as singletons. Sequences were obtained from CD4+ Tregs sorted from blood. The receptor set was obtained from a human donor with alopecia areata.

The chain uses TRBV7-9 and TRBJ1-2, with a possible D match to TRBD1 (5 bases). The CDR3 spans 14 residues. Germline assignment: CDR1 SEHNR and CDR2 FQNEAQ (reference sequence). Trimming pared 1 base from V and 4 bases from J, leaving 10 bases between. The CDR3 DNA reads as TGTGCCAGCAGCTTAGGGGGCTCTCTCTATGGCTACACCTTC. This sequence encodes CASSLGGSLYGYTF.

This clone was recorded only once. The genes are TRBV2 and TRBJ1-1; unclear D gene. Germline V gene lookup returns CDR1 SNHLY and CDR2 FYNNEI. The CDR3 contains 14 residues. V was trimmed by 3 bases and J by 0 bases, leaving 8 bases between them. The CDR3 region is CASSDAGMNTEAFF. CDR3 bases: TGTGCCAGCAGTGACGCAGGAATGAACACTGAAGCTTTCTTT.

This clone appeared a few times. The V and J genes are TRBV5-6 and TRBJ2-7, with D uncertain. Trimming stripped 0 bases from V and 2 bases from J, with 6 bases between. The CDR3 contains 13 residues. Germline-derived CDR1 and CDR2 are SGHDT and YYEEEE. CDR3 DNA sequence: TGTGCCAGCAGCTTGGACAGAGCCTACGAGCAGTACTTC. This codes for CASSLDRAYEQYF. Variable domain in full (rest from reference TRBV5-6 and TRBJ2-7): DAGVTQSPTHLIKTRGQQVTLRCSPKSGHDTVSWYQQALGQGPQFIFQYYEEEERQRGNFPDRFSGHQFPNYSSELNVNALLLGDSALYLCASSLDRAYEQYFGPGTRLTVT.

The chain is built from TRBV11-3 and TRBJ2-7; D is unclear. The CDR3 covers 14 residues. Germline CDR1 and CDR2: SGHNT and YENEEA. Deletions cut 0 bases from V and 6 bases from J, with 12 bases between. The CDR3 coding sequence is TGTGCCAGCAGCTTAGATCTCCCGCAAGGCGAGCAGTACTTC. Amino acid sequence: CASSLDLPQGEQYF.

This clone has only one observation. The CDR3 DNA is TGTGCCAGCAGCCAGGGGACTAGCGGGAGCAAGACCCAGTACTTC. Translated: CASSQGTSGSKTQYF. The J gene is TRBJ2-5, the V gene TRBV4-2, with TRBD2 matching 14 bases. The CDR3 is 15 residues long. The trim removed 3 bases at V and 6 bases at J, leaving 3 bases unmatched. Germline CDR1 reads LGHNA; CDR2 reads YNFKEQ.

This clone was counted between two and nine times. DNA of the CDR3: TGTGCCAGCAGCTTAGCCAGGGCCCTAGCCTACGAGCAGTACTTC. Translated, it gives CASSLARALAYEQYF. The rearrangement uses TRBV7-2 and TRBJ2-7; D possibly corresponds to TRBD1 (5 bases). V was pared by 0 bases and J by 2 bases, with 11 bases between. The CDR3 is 15 residues long. CDR1 is SGHTA, CDR2 FQGNSA, per germline.